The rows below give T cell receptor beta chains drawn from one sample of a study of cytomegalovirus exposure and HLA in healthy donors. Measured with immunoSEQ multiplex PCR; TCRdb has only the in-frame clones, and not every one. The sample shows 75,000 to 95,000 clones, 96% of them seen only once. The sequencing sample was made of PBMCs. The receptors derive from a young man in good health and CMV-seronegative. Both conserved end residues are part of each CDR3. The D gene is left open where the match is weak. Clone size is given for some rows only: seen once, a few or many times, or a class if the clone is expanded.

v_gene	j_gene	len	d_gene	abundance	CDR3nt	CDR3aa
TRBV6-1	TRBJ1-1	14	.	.	TGTGCCAGCAGTGAGTCGGGGGAAGGCACTGAAGCTTTCTTT	CASSESGEGTEAFF
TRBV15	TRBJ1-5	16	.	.	TGTGCCACCAGCAGAGATCCCCGACAGACCGATCAGCCCCAGCATTTT	CATSRDPRQTDQPQHF
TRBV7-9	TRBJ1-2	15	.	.	TGTGCCAGCAGCTTAGAAGCCGGGACATGGGGAGCCTCGACTTTC	CASSLEAGTWGASTF
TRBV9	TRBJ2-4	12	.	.	TGTGCGAGCGGCGGCTGGGCAAACATTCAGTACTTC	CASGGWANIQYF
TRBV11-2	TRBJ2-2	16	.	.	TGTGCCAGCAGCGCTCATGGAGGGCCGAGTACCGGGGAGCTGTTTTTT	CASSAHGGPSTGELFF
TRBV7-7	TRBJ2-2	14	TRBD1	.	TGTGCTAGCAGCATGGGACAGGGGACCGGGGAGCTGTTTTTT	CASSMGQGTGELFF
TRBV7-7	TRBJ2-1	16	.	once	TGTGCTAGCAGCCCCATGGCGGGGTCTAACTACAATGAGCAGTTCTTC	CASSPMAGSNYNEQFF
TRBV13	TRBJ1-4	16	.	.	TGTGCCAGCAGCTTACAAGGGGGGGCCACTAATGAAAAACTGTTTTTT	CASSLQGGATNEKLFF
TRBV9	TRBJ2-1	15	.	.	TGTGCCAGCAGCTCCCAACACGGGAACACCAATGAGCAGTTCTTC	CASSSQHGNTNEQFF
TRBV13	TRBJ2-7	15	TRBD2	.	TGTGCCAGCAGCCGAGGACTAGCGGGAGTCTACGAGCAGTACTTC	CASSRGLAGVYEQYF
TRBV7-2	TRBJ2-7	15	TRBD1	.	TGTGCCAGCAGTGGGACAGGGATCGTTTCCTACGAGCAGTACTTC	CASSGTGIVSYEQYF
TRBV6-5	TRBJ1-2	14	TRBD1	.	TGTGCCAGCAGTGACCACGGGGACAGTTGGTTCTACACCTTC	CASSDHGDSWFYTF
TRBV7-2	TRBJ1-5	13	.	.	TGTGCCAGCAGCTTAGAGGAGGCCCAGCCCCAGCATTTT	CASSLEEAQPQHF
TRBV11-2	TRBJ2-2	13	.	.	TGTGCCAGCAGCCGAACCCGGGGCGGGGAGCTGTTTTTT	CASSRTRGGELFF
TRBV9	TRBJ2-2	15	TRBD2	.	TGTGCCAGCAGCGTAGCGGGAGGCGACACCGGGGAGCTGTTTTTT	CASSVAGGDTGELFF
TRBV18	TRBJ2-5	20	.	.	TGTGCCAGCTCACTGTTTACGTCGGGATCCCGTTTCTCCCCACAAGAGACCCAGTACTTC	CASSLFTSGSRFSPQETQYF
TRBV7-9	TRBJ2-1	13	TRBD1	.	TGTGCCAGAACCACGGACAGGAAAAATGAGCAGTTCTTC	CARTTDRKNEQFF
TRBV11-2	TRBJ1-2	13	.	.	TGTGCCAGCAGCTTAGTGTCGGGCTATGGCTACACCTTC	CASSLVSGYGYTF
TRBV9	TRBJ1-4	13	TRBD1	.	TGTGCCAGCAGCGCGACAGGGCACGGAAAACTGTTTTTT	CASSATGHGKLFF
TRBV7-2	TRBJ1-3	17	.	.	TGTGCCAGCAGCTCTACGAGACTAGGGCTGAGTGGAAACACCATATATTTT	CASSSTRLGLSGNTIYF
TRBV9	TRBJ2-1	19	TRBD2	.	TGTGCCAGCAGCGTACAAGGCCTAGCGGGAGGGTTTGGGTACAATGAGCAGTTCTTC	CASSVQGLAGGFGYNEQFF
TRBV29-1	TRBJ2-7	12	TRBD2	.	TGCAGCGGGGGACTAGCGGACGGCGAGCAGTACTTC	CSGGLADGEQYF
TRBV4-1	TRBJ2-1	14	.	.	TGCGCCAGCAGCCAAGAACCCAGGGACAATGAGCAGTTCTTC	CASSQEPRDNEQFF
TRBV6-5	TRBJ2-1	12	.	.	TGTGCCAGCAGTCAAGGGGGGGCTGAGCAGTTCTTC	CASSQGGAEQFF
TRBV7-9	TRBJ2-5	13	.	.	TGTGCCAGCAGTATGATAGCGGAAGAGACCCAGTACTTC	CASSMIAEETQYF
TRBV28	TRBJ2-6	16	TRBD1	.	TGTGCCAGCAGTTTAGACAGGGTGGCCGGGGCCAACGTCCTGACTTTC	CASSLDRVAGANVLTF
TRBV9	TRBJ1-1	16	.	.	TGTGCCAGCAGCGTAGGCACAGGTCTCATGAACACTGAAGCTTTCTTT	CASSVGTGLMNTEAFF
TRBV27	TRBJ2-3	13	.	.	TGTGCCAGCAGTTTATCCGGCGGCCGGGGGCAGTATTTT	CASSLSGGRGQYF
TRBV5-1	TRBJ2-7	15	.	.	TGCGCCAGCAGCTTGGTTGGGGGCTGGGCCTACGAGCAGTACTTC	CASSLVGGWAYEQYF
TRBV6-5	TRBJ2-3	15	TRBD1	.	TGTGCCAGCAGTCTAAGACAGGGGGCAGGAGATACGCAGTATTTT	CASSLRQGAGDTQYF
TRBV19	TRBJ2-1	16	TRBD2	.	TGTGCCAGTAGGTACACCGGGACTAGCGAATACAATGAGCAGTTCTTC	CASRYTGTSEYNEQFF
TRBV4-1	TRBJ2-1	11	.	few	TGCGCCAGCGTCGAGGGAGGTGAGCAGTTCTTC	CASVEGGEQFF